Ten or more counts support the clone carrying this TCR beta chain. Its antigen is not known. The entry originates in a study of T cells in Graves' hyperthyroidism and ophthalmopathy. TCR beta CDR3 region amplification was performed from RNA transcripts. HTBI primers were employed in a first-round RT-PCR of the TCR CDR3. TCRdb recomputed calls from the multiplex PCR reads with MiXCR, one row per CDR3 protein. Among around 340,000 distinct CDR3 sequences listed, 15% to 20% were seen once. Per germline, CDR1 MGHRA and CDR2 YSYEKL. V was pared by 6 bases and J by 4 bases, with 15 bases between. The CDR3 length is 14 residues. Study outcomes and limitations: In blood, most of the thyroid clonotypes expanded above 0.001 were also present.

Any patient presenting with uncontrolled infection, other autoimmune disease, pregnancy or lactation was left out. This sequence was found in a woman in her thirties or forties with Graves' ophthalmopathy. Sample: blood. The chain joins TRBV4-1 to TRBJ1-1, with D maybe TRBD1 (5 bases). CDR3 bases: TGCGCCAGCAGTCGGTTCCGGGGCGGCACTGAAGCTTTCTTT. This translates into CASSRFRGGTEAFF.